Below are 12 T cell receptor beta chains sequenced from a single sample in a study of blood T cell repertoires in COVID-19. Measured with immunoSEQ multiplex PCR; TCRdb has only the in-frame clones, and not every one. The profile shows about 490,000 clones, 70% to 90% of them singletons. What was sequenced was peripheral blood. These receptors came from a human donor in a cohort sampled during active COVID-19.

V is TRBV5-4 and J is TRBJ1-2, with a weak D call TRBD1 (6 bases). CDR3 length: 13 amino acids. Germline loops: CDR1 SGHNT, CDR2 YYREEE (reference sequence). With 0 bases removed from V and 7 bases from J, the gap between germline ends came to 10 bases. The CDR3 here is CASSLGQVGGYTF. In DNA form, the CDR3 reads TGTGCCAGCAGCTTGGGACAGGTTGGTGGCTACACCTTC. Looking up the rest from reference TRBV5-4 and TRBJ1-2 gives the full variable domain: ETGVTQSPTHLIKTRGQQVTLRCSSQSGHNTVSWYQQALGQGPQFIFQYYREEENGRGNFPPRFSGLQFPNYSSELNVNALELDDSALYLCASSLGQVGGYTFGSGTRLTVV.

The chain uses TRBV9 and TRBJ2-1; 13 bases are a match to TRBD2. V lost 3 bases and J lost 4; bases outside the gene matches: 4. CDR3 length: 16 residues. The V gene's germline CDR1 is SGDLS and CDR2 YYNGEE. The CDR3 spells CASSAGLAGFYNEQFF. CDR3 nucleotide sequence: TGTGCCAGCAGCGCGGGACTAGCGGGATTTTACAATGAGCAGTTCTTC.

This clone was counted only a few times. The chain couples TRBV19 to TRBJ2-1; 9 positions agree with TRBD2. The ends lost 6 bases at V and 7 bases at J; junction bases unmatched: 25. Germline CDR1 reads LNHDA; CDR2 reads SQIVND (reference sequence). The CDR3 length is 20 residues. The CDR3, as DNA: TGTGCCAGTAGCTACTACCGGGGAAGCGGGAGGCATCTAGGCGGTAATGAGCAGTTCTTC. Encoded protein: CASSYYRGSGRHLGGNEQFF.

The chain uses TRBV19 and TRBJ2-7; 10 bases agree with TRBD2. From germline, CDR1 is LNHDA and CDR2 SQIVND (reference sequence). The CDR3 consists of 15 residues. The ends lost 4 bases at V and 0 bases at J; junction bases unmatched: 3. The CDR3 coding sequence is TGTGCCAGTAGTAGACTAGCGGGTGACTCCTACGAGCAGTACTTC. Translation gives CASSRLAGDSYEQYF.

DNA of the CDR3: TGTGCCAGCAGCCAGTTGGGCGGGGCACTATATCAGCCCCAGCATTTT. It translates to CASSQLGGALYQPQHF. The genes are TRBV4-2 and TRBJ1-5; a weak D match, TRBD1 (5 bases). Deletions cut 3 bases from V and 5 bases from J, with 17 bases between. The CDR3 runs to 16 residues. The V gene's germline CDR1 is LGHNA and CDR2 YNFKEQ.

V and J are TRBV19 and TRBJ2-5; 8 nucleotides line up with TRBD1. The CDR3 loop spans 14 amino acids. Germline V lookup: CDR1 LNHDA, CDR2 SQIVND (reference sequence). The ends lost 6 bases at V and 2 bases at J; junction bases unmatched: 5. CDR3 sequence (DNA): TGTGCCAGTAGACGTCAGGGGGCTCAAGAGACCCAGTACTTC. Encoded protein: CASRRQGAQETQYF.

This chain links TRBV5-4 with TRBJ2-1, with TRBD2 matching 11 bases. V lost 4 bases, J lost 12 bases, and 12 bases stayed unmatched. Germline CDR1 reads SGHNT; CDR2 reads YYREEE (reference sequence). This CDR3 is 15 amino acids long. CDR3: CASSATSGTPAGQFF. CDR3 sequence (DNA): TGTGCCAGCAGCGCGACTAGCGGGACTCCCGCGGGGCAGTTCTTC.

The chain combines TRBV30 with TRBJ2-5; 8 positions agree with TRBD2. The V and J ends lost 7 bases and 2 bases, in that order; junction bases with no gene match: 6. This CDR3 region has 13 residues. Germline V gene data show CDR1 as GTSNPN and CDR2 as SVGIG (reference sequence). The CDR3 reads CASAGGAQETQYF. In nucleotides, the CDR3 is TGTGCCTCCGCCGGGGGGGCGCAAGAGACCCAGTACTTC.

This chain joins TRBV5-4 and TRBJ2-2; tentatively, D is TRBD2 (6 bases). Looked up from germline, CDR1 is SGHNT and CDR2 is YYREEE (reference sequence). The CDR3 totals 16 residues. Trimming took off 0 bases at V and 0 bases at J, with 9 bases between the two ends. The CDR3 nucleotides read TGTGCCAGCAGCTTGGGCCCTAGCGCGAACACCGGGGAGCTGTTTTTT. This codes for CASSLGPSANTGELFF.

The chain links TRBV3-1 (or the pseudogene TRBV3-2) to TRBJ1-2; no reliable D call. CDR3 size: 16 residues. V was shortened by 5 bases and J by 4 bases, with 20 bases between the two germline ends. From germline, CDR1 is LGHDT and CDR2 YNNKEL (reference sequence). Here the CDR3 DNA reads TGTGCCAGCAGCACCGACGCGTTGGCCTCGGGCTATGGCTACACCTTC. Translated, it gives CASSTDALASGYGYTF.

The gene calls are TRBV4-2 and TRBJ1-6, with D uncertain. The CDR3 contains 16 residues. V was pared by 1 base and J by 0 bases, with 7 bases between. The germline CDR1 and CDR2 sequences are LGHNA and YNFKEQ. The CDR3 DNA is TGTGCCAGCAGCCAAGTGGAGGGCTCCTATAATTCACCCCTCCACTTT. This codes for CASSQVEGSYNSPLHF.

The chain recombines TRBV5-1 with TRBJ2-5, with 10 nucleotides matching TRBD2. The V and J ends lost 7 bases and 4 bases, in that order; junction bases with no gene match: 4. The germline gives CDR1 SGHRS, CDR2 YFSETQ. The CDR3 has 13 residues. This chain's CDR3 is CASGRLAGETQYF. The CDR3 nucleotides are TGCGCCAGCGGCAGACTAGCGGGAGAGACCCAGTACTTC.